Below, one T cell receptor (beta chain) is given with its context. The antigen is not known. With 3 bases removed from V and 2 bases from J, the gap between germline ends came to 8 bases. CDR1 GTSNPN and CDR2 SVGIG come from the germline V gene (reference sequence). The CDR3 runs 13 residues. This entry belongs to a study of shared clonotypes between healthy human individuals. General study results and limits: The genetic and exposure-history diversity represented was limited by few donors. Naive subsets generally exceeded memory subsets in estimated richness.

Researchers ran the assay at a deep level. Profiling relied on immunoSEQ multiplex PCR, and the TCRdb table lists in-frame clones only, not all of them. The table includes 600,000 to 750,000 clones, around 70% detected once. Adult Caucasians living in Nashville, Tennessee made up all of the donors. The rearrangement joins TRBV30 to TRBJ1-5, with D uncertain. The TCR was taken from a woman in her twenties or thirties in good health. The material sequenced was memory CD4+ T cells sorted from blood. Subset in this sample: CD45RA-negative fraction. The CDR3 reads CAWRQQGNQPQHF. DNA for the CDR3: TGTGCCTGGAGGCAACAAGGCAATCAGCCCCAGCATTTT.